This paragraph covers one T cell receptor beta chain sequence. TCRdb's copy holds only in-frame clones and misses some; the assay was immunoSEQ multiplex PCR. The table has more than 2,000,000 clones, just over 90% seen once. The data stem from a study of shared clonotypes between healthy human individuals. The TCR comes from a man aged 18 to 29 in good health. Some clones in this sample may be carry-over from other donors' samples. The material sequenced was naive CD4+ T cells from PBMCs. As for subset: CD45RA+ positively selected.

The CDR3, as DNA: TGTGCCAGCAGTTACCAGGGAACTAATGAAAAACTGTTTTTT. Its protein is CASSYQGTNEKLFF. The gene calls are TRBV6-5 and TRBJ1-4; D might be TRBD1 (5 bases). Germline V CDR1 and CDR2: MNHEY, SVGAGI. The CDR3 is 14 amino acids. V lost 2 bases and J lost 1, with 5 bases in between.